What follows are 5 T cell receptor beta chains derived from one specimen sequenced in a study of blood T cell repertoires in COVID-19. The table came from immunoSEQ multiplex PCR; TCRdb's copy has only in-frame clones and leaves some out. The repertoire consists of approximately 130,000 clones, with 80% to 90% occurring once and the leading ten covering 2% to 2.5%. Input material: peripheral blood. These receptor sequences come from a man aged 45 to 65 with active COVID-19.

The chain links TRBV5-6 to TRBJ2-7; weak D call: TRBD2 (5 bases). The CDR3 totals 17 residues. The germline V gene has CDR1 SGHDT and CDR2 YYEEEE. V was trimmed by 1 base and J by 3 bases, leaving 20 bases between them. CDR3 nucleotides: TGTGCCAGCAGCTTGACCGAGGGCCCCGGGCACCGCTACGAGCAGTACTTC. Its protein is CASSLTEGPGHRYEQYF.

This chain connects TRBV19 to TRBJ1-4, with TRBD1 as a possible D gene (6 bases). The CDR3 totals 15 residues. Germline V CDR1 and CDR2: LNHDA, SQIVND (reference sequence). Trimming removed 4 bases from V and 8 bases from J, with 17 bases in between. The CDR3 DNA reads as TGTGCCAGTAGTACTACAGGGATGGGGAAAGAAAAACTGTTTTTT. Translated: CASSTTGMGKEKLFF.

Comment on this clone: The sample holds other DNA sequences that translate to the same CDR3. The gene calls are TRBV5-4 and TRBJ1-1; a possible D gene is TRBD1 (5 bases). V lost 2 bases and J lost 4, with 9 bases in between. This CDR3 has 13 residues. Germline CDR1 is SGHNT and CDR2 is YYREEE (reference sequence). CDR3 nucleotide sequence: TGTGCCAGCAGCTTCCGGGGGAGCACTGAAGCTTTCTTT. Translating gives CASSFRGSTEAFF.

The J gene is TRBJ2-3, the V gene TRBV6-5; D not resolved. The CDR3 runs to 11 residues. Germline assignment: CDR1 MNHEY and CDR2 SVGAGI. With 4 bases removed from V and 5 bases from J, the gap between germline ends came to 4 bases. The CDR3 nucleotides are TGTGCCAGCAGTTCCCTAGATACGCAGTATTTT. Its protein is CASSSLDTQYF.

V and J are TRBV5-1 and TRBJ2-1, with TRBD2 matching 7 bases. Trimming cost V 1 base and J 7 bases; bases outside gene matches: 17. This CDR3 is 18 amino acids long. The germline CDR1 and CDR2 sequences are SGHRS and YFSETQ. The CDR3 is CASSLTEILAVGGNEQFF. The CDR3 DNA reads as TGCGCCAGCAGCTTGACGGAGATTCTAGCGGTGGGAGGGAATGAGCAGTTCTTC.